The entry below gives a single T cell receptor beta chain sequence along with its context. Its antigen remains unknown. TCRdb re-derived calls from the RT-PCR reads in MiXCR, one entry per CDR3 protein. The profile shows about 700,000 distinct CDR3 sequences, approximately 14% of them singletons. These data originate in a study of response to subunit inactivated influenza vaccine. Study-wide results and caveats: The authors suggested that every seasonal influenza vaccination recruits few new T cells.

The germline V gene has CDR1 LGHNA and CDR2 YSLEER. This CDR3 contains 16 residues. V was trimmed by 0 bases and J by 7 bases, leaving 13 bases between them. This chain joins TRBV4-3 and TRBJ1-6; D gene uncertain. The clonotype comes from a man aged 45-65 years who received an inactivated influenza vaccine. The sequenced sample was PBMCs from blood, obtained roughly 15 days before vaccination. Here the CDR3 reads CASSQDRAGQNSPLHF. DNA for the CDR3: TGCGCCAGCAGCCAAGACCGGGCAGGCCAGAATTCACCCCTCCACTTT.